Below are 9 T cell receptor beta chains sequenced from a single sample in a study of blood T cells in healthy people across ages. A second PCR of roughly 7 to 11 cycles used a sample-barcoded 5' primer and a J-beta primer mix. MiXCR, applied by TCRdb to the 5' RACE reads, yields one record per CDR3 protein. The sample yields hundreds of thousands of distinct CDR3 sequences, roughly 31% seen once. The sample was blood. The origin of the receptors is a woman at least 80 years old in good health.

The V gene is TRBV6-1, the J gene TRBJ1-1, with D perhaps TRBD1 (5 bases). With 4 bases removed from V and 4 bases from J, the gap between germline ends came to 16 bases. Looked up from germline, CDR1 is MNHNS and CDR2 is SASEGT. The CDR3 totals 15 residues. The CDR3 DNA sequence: TGTGCCAGCAGTGGAGGGGAGGCTCTGGGCACTGAAGCTTTCTTT. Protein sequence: CASSGGEALGTEAFF.

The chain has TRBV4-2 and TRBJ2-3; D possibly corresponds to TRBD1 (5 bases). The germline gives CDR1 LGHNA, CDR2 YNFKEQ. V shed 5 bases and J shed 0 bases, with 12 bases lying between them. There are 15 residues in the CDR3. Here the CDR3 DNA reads TGTGCCAGCAGCTCAGGGCCATCTAGCACAGATACGCAGTATTTT. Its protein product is CASSSGPSSTDTQYF.

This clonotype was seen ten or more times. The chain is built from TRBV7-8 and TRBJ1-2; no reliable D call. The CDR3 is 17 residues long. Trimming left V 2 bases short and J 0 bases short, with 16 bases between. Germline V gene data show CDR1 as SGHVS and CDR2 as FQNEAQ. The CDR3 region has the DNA TGTGCCAGCAGCTTATACGGTTCCAGAACGACTAACTATGGCTACACCTTC. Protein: CASSLYGSRTTNYGYTF.

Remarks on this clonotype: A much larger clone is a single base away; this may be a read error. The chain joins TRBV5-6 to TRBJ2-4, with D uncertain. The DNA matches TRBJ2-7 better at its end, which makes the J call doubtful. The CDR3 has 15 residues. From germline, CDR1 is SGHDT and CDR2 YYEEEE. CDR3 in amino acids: CASSLWAALTYEQYF. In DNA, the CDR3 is TGTGCCAGCAGCTTGTGGGCCGCGCTTACCTACGAGCAGTACTTC.

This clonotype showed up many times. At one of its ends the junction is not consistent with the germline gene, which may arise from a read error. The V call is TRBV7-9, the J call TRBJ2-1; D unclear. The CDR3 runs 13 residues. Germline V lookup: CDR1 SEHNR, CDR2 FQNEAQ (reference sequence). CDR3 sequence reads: CASSLGSFNEQFF. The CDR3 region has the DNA TGTGCCAGCAGCTTGGGCTCCTTCAATGAGCAGTTCTTC.

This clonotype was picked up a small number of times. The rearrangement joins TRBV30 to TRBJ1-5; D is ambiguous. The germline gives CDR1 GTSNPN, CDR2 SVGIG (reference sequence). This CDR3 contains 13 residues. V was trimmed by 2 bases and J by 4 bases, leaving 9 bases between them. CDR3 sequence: CAWSTRPNQPQHF. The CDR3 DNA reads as TGTGCCTGGAGTACGAGGCCGAATCAGCCCCAGCATTTT.

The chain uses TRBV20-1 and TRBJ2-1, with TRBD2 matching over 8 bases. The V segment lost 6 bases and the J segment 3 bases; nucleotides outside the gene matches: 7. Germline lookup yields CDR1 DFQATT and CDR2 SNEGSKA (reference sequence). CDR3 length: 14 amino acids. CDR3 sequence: CSAKDGRVYNEQFF. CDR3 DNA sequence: TGCAGTGCAAAGGACGGGAGGGTCTACAATGAGCAGTTCTTC.

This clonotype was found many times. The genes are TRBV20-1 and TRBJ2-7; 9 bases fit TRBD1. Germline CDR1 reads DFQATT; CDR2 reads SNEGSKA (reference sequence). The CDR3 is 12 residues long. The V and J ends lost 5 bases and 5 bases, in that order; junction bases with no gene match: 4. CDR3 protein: CSAVTGGDEQYF. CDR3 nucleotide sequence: TGCAGTGCTGTCACAGGGGGCGACGAGCAGTACTTC.

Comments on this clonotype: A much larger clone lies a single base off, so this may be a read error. The CDR3 DNA follows: TGTGCCAGCATTTTACCCCCAGACAGGTCCTACGAGCAGTACTTC. This gives the protein CASILPPDRSYEQYF. This chain connects TRBV6-6 to TRBJ2-4; D perhaps matches TRBD1 (6 bases). Near its end, the DNA agrees better with TRBJ2-7, so the J call may be wrong. This CDR3 has 15 residues. Germline V lookup: CDR1 MNHNY, CDR2 SVGAGI (reference sequence).